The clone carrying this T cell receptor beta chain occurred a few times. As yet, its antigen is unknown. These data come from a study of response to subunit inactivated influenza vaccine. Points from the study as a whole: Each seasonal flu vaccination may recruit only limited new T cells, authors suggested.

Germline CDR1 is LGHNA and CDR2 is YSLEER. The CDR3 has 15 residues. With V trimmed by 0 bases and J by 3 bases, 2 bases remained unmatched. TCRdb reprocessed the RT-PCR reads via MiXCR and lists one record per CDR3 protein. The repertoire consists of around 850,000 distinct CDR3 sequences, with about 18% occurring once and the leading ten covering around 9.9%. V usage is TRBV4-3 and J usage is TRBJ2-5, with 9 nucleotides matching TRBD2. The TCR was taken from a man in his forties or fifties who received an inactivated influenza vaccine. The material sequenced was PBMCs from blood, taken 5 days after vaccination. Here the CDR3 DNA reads TGCGCCAGCAGCCAAGATCGACTAGCGGAAGAGACCCAGTACTTC. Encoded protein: CASSQDRLAEETQYF.